This T cell receptor beta chain was documented in a study of blood T cell repertoires in COVID-19. Repertoires were generated with immunoSEQ multiplex PCR, while TCRdb's copy carries only in-frame clones and drops some. The top ten clones hold about 1.2% of a sample with hundreds of thousands of clones, 85% to 90% of them seen once. The receptor was derived from a man aged 30-40 years who had recovered from COVID-19. The sequenced material came from PBMCs or T cells enriched from blood (not recorded which).

Here the CDR3 reads CASMGGAGNTIYF. The CDR3 nucleotides read TGTGCCAGCATGGGGGGTGCTGGAAACACCATATATTTT. V is TRBV9 and J is TRBJ1-3, with D tentatively TRBD1 (5 bases). The CDR3 runs 13 residues. CDR1 SGDLS and CDR2 YYNGEE come from the germline V gene. The germline V and J ends were trimmed by 6 bases and 2 bases, with 9 bases remaining between them.